One TCR beta chain is described in this entry. Its specificity is unknown. The data belong to a study of CD8+CD57+ T cells in acquired aplastic anemia. Study as a whole: Isolated CD4+ and CD8+ cells, once sorted, yielded DNA averaging about 3.1 ug.

V gave up 6 bases and J gave up 1 base, with 9 bases separating them. Germline V gives CDR1 ENHRY, CDR2 SYGVKD. The CDR3 sequence is 13 residues long. Broader study findings: Researchers report that around 29 CD8+ CDR3 sequences appeared in both patients and controls.

TCR beta VDJ and CDR3 profiles were obtained from a genomic DNA template. Via MiXCR, TCRdb re-called the reads, giving one row per CDR3 protein. The data show around 400,000 distinct CDR3 sequences, with about two thirds seen just once and under 4.5% held by the top ten. This chain uses TRBV10-3 with TRBJ1-2; unclear D gene. Material: sorted CD4+, CD8+, or CD8+CD57+ T cells (not recorded which) from PBMCs. The clonotype comes from a human donor in good health, serving as a control. The CDR3 nucleotides read TGTGCCATCAGGGGCCAGGATAACTATGGCTACACCTTC. Protein product: CAIRGQDNYGYTF.